This T cell receptor beta chain was found in a study of blood T cell repertoires in COVID-19. At the level of the study: Samples representing acute and convalescent COVID-19 were sourced from the United States, Italy and Spain. The analysed material was cDNA or gDNA that came from T cells, B-cell-depleted T cells, or PBMCs.

The protocol was immunoSEQ multiplex PCR, while the TCRdb copy is restricted to in-frame clones and leaves out a portion. The sample lists 8,500 to 10,000 clones; roughly 81% were seen once. What was sequenced was peripheral blood. The source of this sequence is a man aged 60 to 69 with active COVID-19.

The DNA for the CDR3 is TGCGCCAGCAGCTTGACTAGCGGGAGCCCCTACAATGAGCAGTTCTTC. Translated: CASSLTSGSPYNEQFF. The chain recombines TRBV5-1 with TRBJ2-1, with 11 nucleotides matching TRBD2. Trimming cost V 1 base and J 2 bases; bases outside gene matches: 2. Looked up from germline, CDR1 is SGHRS and CDR2 is YFSETQ. The CDR3 has 16 residues.